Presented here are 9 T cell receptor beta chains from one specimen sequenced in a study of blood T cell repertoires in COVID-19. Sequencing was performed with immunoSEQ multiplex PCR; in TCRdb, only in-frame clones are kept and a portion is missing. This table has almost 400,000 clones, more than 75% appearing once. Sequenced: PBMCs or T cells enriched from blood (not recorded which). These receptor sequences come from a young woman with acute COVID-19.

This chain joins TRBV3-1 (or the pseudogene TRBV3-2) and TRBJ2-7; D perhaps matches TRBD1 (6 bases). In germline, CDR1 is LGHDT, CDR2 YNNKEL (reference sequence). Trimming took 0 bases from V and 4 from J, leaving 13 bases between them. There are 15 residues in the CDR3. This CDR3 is CASSQDWQGSYEQYF. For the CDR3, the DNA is TGTGCCAGCAGCCAAGATTGGCAGGGGAGTTACGAGCAGTACTTC.

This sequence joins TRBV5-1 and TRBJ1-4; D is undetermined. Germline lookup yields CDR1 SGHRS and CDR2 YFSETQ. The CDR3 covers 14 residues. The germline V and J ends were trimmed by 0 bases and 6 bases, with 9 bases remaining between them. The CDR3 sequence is CASSLAGLDEKLFF. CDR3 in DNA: TGCGCCAGCAGCTTGGCGGGGTTAGATGAAAAACTGTTTTTT.

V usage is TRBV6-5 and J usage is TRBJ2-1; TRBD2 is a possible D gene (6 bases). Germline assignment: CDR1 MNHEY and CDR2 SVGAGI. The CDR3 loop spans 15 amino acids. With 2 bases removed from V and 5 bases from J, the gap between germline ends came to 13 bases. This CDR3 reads CASSYGGDGDNEQFF. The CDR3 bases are TGTGCCAGCAGTTACGGCGGGGACGGTGACAATGAGCAGTTCTTC.

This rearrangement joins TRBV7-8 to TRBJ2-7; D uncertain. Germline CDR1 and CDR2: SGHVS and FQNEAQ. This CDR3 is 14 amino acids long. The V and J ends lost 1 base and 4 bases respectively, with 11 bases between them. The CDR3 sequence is CASSLDLELYEQYF. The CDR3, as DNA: TGTGCCAGCAGCTTAGACTTAGAACTATACGAGCAGTACTTC.

The CDR3 DNA follows: TGTGCCAGCAGCAAAGGGGGACAGGGGGCGCGACGTACTAATGAAAAACTGTTTTTT. Translation: CASSKGGQGARRTNEKLFF. This chain uses TRBV21-1 with TRBJ1-4; the listed D gene, TRBD1, was not tested against the DNA. TRBV21-1 is given as a pseudogene. The CDR3 contains 19 residues.

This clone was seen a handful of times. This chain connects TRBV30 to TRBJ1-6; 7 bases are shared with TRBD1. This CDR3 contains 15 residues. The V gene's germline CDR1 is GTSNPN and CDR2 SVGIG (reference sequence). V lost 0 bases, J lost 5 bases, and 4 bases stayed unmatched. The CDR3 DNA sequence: TGTGCCTGGAGTGTACTAGGGGGCAATAATTCACCCCTCCACTTT. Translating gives CAWSVLGGNNSPLHF.

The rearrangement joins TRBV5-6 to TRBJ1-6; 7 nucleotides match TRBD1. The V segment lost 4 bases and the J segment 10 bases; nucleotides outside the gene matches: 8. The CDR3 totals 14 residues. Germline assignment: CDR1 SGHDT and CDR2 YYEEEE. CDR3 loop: CASSDYRGHSPLHF. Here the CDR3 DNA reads TGTGCCAGCAGCGACTACAGGGGCCACTCACCCCTCCACTTT.

CDR3 nucleotides: TGTGCCAGCAGCGAGCCGGGACAGGGGGCCCTCTATGGCTACACCTTC. Residues: CASSEPGQGALYGYTF. The rearrangement links TRBV6-2 or TRBV6-3 to TRBJ1-2, with 12 bases identical to TRBD1. The J segment lost 4 bases and the V segment lost 6 bases, leaving 9 bases of the junction unmatched. Germline V gives CDR1 MNHEY, CDR2 SVGEGT. This CDR3 spans 16 amino acids.

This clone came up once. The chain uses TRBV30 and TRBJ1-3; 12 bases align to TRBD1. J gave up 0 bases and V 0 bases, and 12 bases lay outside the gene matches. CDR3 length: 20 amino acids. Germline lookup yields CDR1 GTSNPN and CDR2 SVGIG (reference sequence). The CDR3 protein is CAWSVMDGTGGYLSGNTIYF. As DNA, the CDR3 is TGTGCCTGGAGTGTAATGGACGGGACAGGGGGCTATCTCTCTGGAAACACCATATATTTT. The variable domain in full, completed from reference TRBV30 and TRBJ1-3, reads SQTIHQWPATLVQPVGSPLSLECTVEGTSNPNLYWYRQAAGRGLQLLFYSVGIGQISSEVPQNLSASRPQDRQFILSSKKLLLSDSGFYLCAWSVMDGTGGYLSGNTIYFGEGSWLTVV.